This TCR beta chain was sequenced during a study of shared clonotypes between healthy human individuals. Study in general: The composition of the donors was a couple of women and three men aged 18 to 49. Overall study results and limits: Sorted-subset sequencing, rarefaction showed, was incomplete despite large depth. Expectations were that clonotype sharing among donors would be affected by sequencing depth. In several donors, about 5% of naive CD4 clonotypes appeared in common.

Notes on this clone: The target antigen is unknown.

Profiling relied on immunoSEQ multiplex PCR, and the TCRdb table lists in-frame clones only, not all of them. The sample shows 650,000 to 750,000 clones, roughly 70% of them seen only once. Germline V gene lookup returns CDR1 MGHDK and CDR2 SYGVNS. The CDR3 length is 16 residues. Between the trimmed V and J ends, which lost 7 bases and 1 base, there was a span of 19 bases. The sample taken for sequencing was memory CD4+ T cells sorted from blood. Described subset: CD45RA-negative fraction. This clonotype originated in a woman aged 25 to 39 in good health. The chain is built from TRBV25-1 and TRBJ1-1; D remains unclear. As DNA, the CDR3 is TGTGCCAGCACTCGAACAGCGGGCGCGGGGAACACTGAAGCTTTCTTT. Translating gives CASTRTAGAGNTEAFF. Based on the CDR3 plus reference TRBV25-1 and TRBJ1-1, the full variable domain is EADIYQTPRYLVIGTGKKITLECSQTMGHDKMYWYQQDPGMELHLIHYSYGVNSTEKGDLSSESTVSRIRTEHFPLTLESARPSHTSQYLCASTRTAGAGNTEAFFGQGTRLTVV.